What follows are 7 T cell receptor beta chains derived from one specimen sequenced in a study of blood T cell repertoires in COVID-19. Clones were sequenced by immunoSEQ multiplex PCR, and TCRdb holds only the in-frame ones, with some missing. The sample contains some 89,000 clones, more than 65% of which appear only once. Sequenced sample: peripheral blood. These receptors all stem from a man in his 70s with acute or convalescent COVID-19.

The chain combines TRBV5-1 with TRBJ2-5; 7 nucleotides line up with TRBD1. The CDR3 consists of 13 residues. Germline CDR1 SGHRS, CDR2 YFSETQ. J was trimmed by 2 bases and V by 4 bases; bases with no gene match: 2. The CDR3 DNA is TGCGCCAGCAGCCGGGGACAGCAAGAGACCCAGTACTTC. It codes for CASSRGQQETQYF.

The CDR3 DNA reads as TGCGCCAGCAGCTTGTTACAGGGGGACTCTGAAGCTTTCTTT. It translates to CASSLLQGDSEAFF. The rearrangement links TRBV5-1 to TRBJ1-1, with 8 nucleotides matching TRBD1. Looked up from germline, CDR1 is SGHRS and CDR2 is YFSETQ. With V trimmed by 1 base and J by 6 bases, 5 bases remained unmatched. This CDR3 spans 14 amino acids.

The chain is built from TRBV25-1 and TRBJ2-3, with a tentative D call TRBD1 (5 bases). Trimming pared 1 base from V and 3 bases from J, leaving 14 bases between. Germline V gene lookup returns CDR1 MGHDK and CDR2 SYGVNS. This CDR3 has 16 amino acids. CDR3 region: CASSESAGRLTDTQYF. The CDR3, as DNA: TGTGCCAGCAGTGAATCTGCAGGGCGGTTGACAGATACGCAGTATTTT.

CDR3 DNA sequence: TGTGCCAGTACAATGGGCTATAGCAATCAGCCCCAGCATTTT. Its translation: CASTMGYSNQPQHF. The chain links TRBV19 to TRBJ1-5, with D hard to call. In germline, CDR1 is LNHDA, CDR2 SQIVND (reference sequence). Trimming shortened V by 7 bases and J by 0 bases, and 10 bases separated the two germline ends. The CDR3 has 14 residues.

V is TRBV2 and J is TRBJ1-1; 10 bases align to TRBD1. This CDR3 is built from 14 residues. Trimming at V came to 5 bases and at J to 4 bases, leaving 4 bases not matched to a gene. Germline assignment: CDR1 SNHLY and CDR2 FYNNEI. The CDR3 protein is CASSPTGGGTEAFF. The CDR3 DNA follows: TGTGCCAGCAGTCCGACAGGGGGCGGCACTGAAGCTTTCTTT. Using reference TRBV2 and TRBJ1-1 for the parts outside the CDR3, the full variable domain is EPEVTQTPSHQVTQMGQEVILRCVPISNHLYFYWYRQILGQKVEFLVSFYNNEISEKSEIFDDQFSVERPDGSNFTLKIRSTKLEDSAMYFCASSPTGGGTEAFFGQGTRLTVV.

The rearrangement joins TRBV5-1 to TRBJ2-7, with TRBD1 matching 7 bases. J was trimmed by 7 bases and V by 10 bases; bases with no gene match: 20. The CDR3 length is 15 residues. CDR1 and CDR2 (germline): SGHRS, YFSETQ. The DNA of the CDR3 is TGCGCCCCCGGGGTCACCGGGACAGCTCTGGGAGAGCAGTACTTC. Its translation: CAPGVTGTALGEQYF. The variable domain in full, completed from reference TRBV5-1 and TRBJ2-7, reads KAGVTQTPRYLIKTRGQQVTLSCSPISGHRSVSWYQQTPGQGLQFLFEYFSETQRNKGNFPGRFSGRQFSNSRSEMNVSTLELGDSALYLCAPGVTGTALGEQYFGPGTRLTVT.

This sequence joins TRBV4-1 and TRBJ2-3, with 11 bases that match TRBD1. CDR3 length equals 17 residues. V lost 4 bases to trimming and J lost 5 bases; unmatched junction nucleotides: 11. Looked up from germline, CDR1 is MGHRA and CDR2 is YSYEKL. CDR3 loop: CASSLRTRDRGIDTQYF. The CDR3, as DNA: TGCGCCAGCAGCCTCCGAACGAGGGACAGGGGGATAGATACGCAGTATTTT.